This note documents a single TCR beta chain sequence. This entry belongs to a study of CD8+ T cells in alopecia areata. RNA extraction was followed by reverse transcription into cDNA, which acted as the sequencing template. This table comes from immunoSEQ multiplex PCR, and its TCRdb copy is limited to in-frame clones, with some not included. The sample carries about 180,000 clones, approximately 49% recorded once. As to treatment: oral pan-JAK inhibitor, 5-10 mg twice daily. Alopecia areata patients provided lesional scalp punch biopsies and peripheral blood, both collected for the study. The germline CDR1 and CDR2 sequences are SNHLY and FYNNEI. V was cut by 8 bases and J by 4 bases, with 18 bases left in between. CDR3 length equals 15 residues.

Specimen: CD8+ T cells sorted from blood, collected at week 52, from a patient treated with tofacitinib. The sequence derives from a human donor with alopecia areata. This chain links TRBV2 with TRBJ1-5, with D possibly being TRBD1 (5 bases). The CDR3 DNA follows: TGTGCCAGCCGCCCGGGGGGAATCGGTAATCAGCCCCAGCATTTT. This sequence encodes CASRPGGIGNQPQHF.